The 29 T cell receptor beta chains reported below all come from one sample, sequenced in a study of blood T cell repertoires in COVID-19. Repertoires were generated with immunoSEQ multiplex PCR, while TCRdb's copy carries only in-frame clones and drops some. The table has tens of thousands of clones, around 79% seen once. The sequencing input was peripheral blood. All receptors come from a human donor in a cohort sampled during active COVID-19.

The chain uses TRBV3-1 (or the pseudogene TRBV3-2) and TRBJ2-3; the match to TRBD2 covers 8 bases. With V trimmed by 1 base and J by 5 bases, 8 bases remained unmatched. Germline V CDR1 and CDR2: LGHDT, YNNKEL (reference sequence). The CDR3 has 16 amino acids. This CDR3 reads CASSQGGLVRGDTQYF. The DNA of the CDR3 is TGTGCCAGCAGCCAAGGGGGACTAGTTAGGGGAGATACGCAGTATTTT.

The chain has TRBV2 and TRBJ2-2; TRBD1 aligns across 8 bases. CDR3 length: 16 residues. CDR1 SNHLY and CDR2 FYNNEI come from the germline V gene. Trimming at V came to 1 base and at J to 2 bases, leaving 3 bases not matched to a gene. CDR3 sequence (DNA): TGTGCCAGCAGTGAAGAGGGGACAGGTAACACCGGGGAGCTGTTTTTT. It translates to CASSEEGTGNTGELFF.

The rearrangement joins TRBV27 to TRBJ2-3; 12 bases are a match to TRBD2. V gave up 5 bases and J gave up 2 bases; unmatched junction bases: 11. Germline CDR1 is MNHEY and CDR2 is SMNVEV (reference sequence). The CDR3 runs to 18 residues. CDR3 protein: CASSRFRTSGVATDTQYF. The CDR3 DNA follows: TGTGCCAGCAGTCGATTTCGGACTAGCGGGGTCGCCACAGATACGCAGTATTTT.

This clone was seen just once. This chain joins TRBV28 and TRBJ1-1; perhaps TRBD1 as D (6 bases). CDR3 length: 14 residues. V lost 8 bases, J lost 5 bases, and 18 bases lay in between. Germline V gene lookup returns CDR1 MDHEN and CDR2 SYDVKM. This CDR3 reads CASYPQGRGTEAFF. The CDR3 DNA reads as TGTGCCAGCTACCCTCAGGGGCGTGGAACTGAAGCTTTCTTT.

The chain links TRBV14 to TRBJ2-7; TRBD2 matches at 15 bases. The CDR3 is made up of 17 amino acids. Germline assignment: CDR1 SGHDN and CDR2 FVKESK. Trimming removed 4 bases from V and 6 bases from J; junction bases left unmatched: 10. The CDR3 DNA reads TGTGCCAGCAGCCTGGGACTAGCGGGAGGATGGGCTAGCGAGCAGTACTTC. Its translation is CASSLGLAGGWASEQYF.

The sample holds one count of this clone. The chain uses TRBV6-5 and TRBJ1-2; the D gene is possibly TRBD1 (6 bases). The V end was cut by 5 bases, the J end by 3 bases, with 10 bases between. This CDR3 region has 13 residues. The germline CDR1 and CDR2 sequences are MNHEY and SVGAGI. CDR3 residues: CASSNRVDYGYTF. Here the CDR3 DNA reads TGTGCCAGCAGTAACAGGGTGGACTATGGCTACACCTTC.

This clone was seen repeatedly, ten times or more. The chain carries TRBV25-1 and TRBJ2-2, with 10 bases matching TRBD1. The germline V gene has CDR1 MGHDK and CDR2 SYGVNS. V was clipped by 8 bases and J by 1 base; unmatched bases: 7. The CDR3 loop spans 16 amino acids. This CDR3 reads CASRGRDRGNTGELFF. CDR3 coding DNA: TGTGCCAGCCGCGGCCGGGACAGGGGGAACACCGGGGAGCTGTTTTTT.

The J gene is TRBJ2-3, the V gene TRBV7-6; the D is unclear. The length of the CDR3 is 16 residues. The germline V and J ends were trimmed by 1 base and 5 bases, with 16 bases remaining between them. Germline V gene lookup returns CDR1 SGHVS and CDR2 FNYEAQ. The CDR3 sequence is CASSLGVAPSVDTQYF. The CDR3 region has the DNA TGTGCCAGCAGCTTAGGGGTAGCCCCATCGGTAGATACGCAGTATTTT. The whole variable domain, filled in from reference TRBV7-6 and TRBJ2-3, reads GAGVSQSPRYKVTKRGQDVALRCDPISGHVSLYWYRQALGQGPEFLTYFNYEAQQDKSGLPNDRFSAERPEGSISTLTIQRTEQRDSAMYRCASSLGVAPSVDTQYFGPGTRLTVL.

Comments on this clone: This sample also contains other DNA sequences that code for the same CDR3. The chain uses TRBV19 and TRBJ2-7; the D is unclear. V lost 5 bases, J lost 2 bases, and 10 bases lay in between. This CDR3 contains 13 residues. From germline, CDR1 is LNHDA and CDR2 SQIVND (reference sequence). CDR3 bases: TGTGCCAGTAGTCCTACCCAAACCTACGAGCAGTACTTC. Protein product: CASSPTQTYEQYF. The full variable domain, rest sourced from reference TRBV19 and TRBJ2-7, is DGGITQSPKYLFRKEGQNVTLSCEQNLNHDAMYWYRQDPGQGLRLIYYSQIVNDFQKGDIAEGYSVSREKKESFPLTVTSAQKNPTAFYLCASSPTQTYEQYFGPGTRLTVT.

The chain carries TRBV13 and TRBJ2-1; the D gene is possibly TRBD1 (5 bases). Looked up from germline, CDR1 is PRHDT and CDR2 is FYEKMQ (reference sequence). The CDR3 runs to 12 residues. Between the trimmed V and J ends, which lost 5 bases and 6 bases, there was a span of 8 bases. The CDR3 nucleotides read TGTGCCAGCAGCCTAGACAGCAATGAGCAGTTCTTC. It specifies CASSLDSNEQFF.

The chain has TRBV5-1 and TRBJ2-6; D is ambiguous. Trimming took off 4 bases at V and 4 bases at J, with 9 bases between the two ends. CDR1 and CDR2 (germline): SGHRS, YFSETQ. There are 14 residues in the CDR3. The CDR3 region has the DNA TGCGCCAGCAGCCTTTCGACAGGGGCCAACGTCCTGACTTTC. The encoded protein is CASSLSTGANVLTF.

The J gene is TRBJ1-2, the V gene TRBV28; D not resolved. This CDR3 is 14 amino acids long. The V and J ends lost 3 bases and 8 bases respectively, with 16 bases between them. Germline assignment: CDR1 MDHEN and CDR2 SYDVKM. CDR3 in amino acids: CASSFRAKSEGYTF. As DNA, the CDR3 is TGTGCCAGCAGTTTTCGAGCCAAAAGTGAGGGCTACACCTTC.

V usage is TRBV11-3 and J usage is TRBJ2-5; 13 positions agree with TRBD2. The CDR3 is made up of 17 amino acids. CDR1 is SGHNT and CDR2 is YENEEA in the germline V gene. With 3 bases clipped from V and 2 bases from J, the junction kept 6 bases outside the gene matches. The DNA for the CDR3 is TGTGCCAGCAGCTTCGGACTAGCGGGAGCAGCGCAAGAGACCCAGTACTTC. Protein product: CASSFGLAGAAQETQYF. The variable domain in full, completed from reference TRBV11-3 and TRBJ2-5, reads EAGVVQSPRYKIIEKKQPVAFWCNPISGHNTLYWYLQNLGQGPELLIRYENEEAVDDSQLPKDRFSAERLKGVDSTLKIQPAELGDSAVYLCASSFGLAGAAQETQYFGPGTRLLVL.

The rearrangement joins TRBV5-1 to TRBJ1-2, with TRBD1 matching over 8 bases. This CDR3 has 16 amino acids. V lost 4 bases, J lost 1 base, and 9 bases stayed unmatched. Germline CDR1 SGHRS, CDR2 YFSETQ. Here the CDR3 reads CASSRRTGTNNYGYTF. The CDR3 DNA follows: TGCGCCAGCAGCCGGAGGACAGGGACCAATAACTATGGCTACACCTTC. The whole variable domain, filled in from reference TRBV5-1 and TRBJ1-2, reads KAGVTQTPRYLIKTRGQQVTLSCSPISGHRSVSWYQQTPGQGLQFLFEYFSETQRNKGNFPGRFSGRQFSNSRSEMNVSTLELGDSALYLCASSRRTGTNNYGYTFGSGTRLTVV.

The chain is built from TRBV6-5 and TRBJ2-7; TRBD2 agrees at 12 bases. Germline V lookup: CDR1 MNHEY, CDR2 SVGAGI. Losses at the gene ends were 6 bases for V and 4 bases for J; bases not matched to a gene: 7. CDR3 length equals 15 residues. The CDR3 loop is CASRLAGGGRYEQYF. As DNA, the CDR3 is TGTGCCAGCAGGCTAGCGGGAGGGGGCAGGTACGAGCAGTACTTC.

This chain connects TRBV6-2 or TRBV6-3 to TRBJ1-2; weak D call: TRBD1 (5 bases). The length of the CDR3 is 15 residues. V lost 6 bases to trimming and J lost 0 bases, with 14 bases between them. Germline loops: CDR1 MNHEY, CDR2 SVGEGT. The CDR3 DNA sequence: TGTGCCAGCAGCCACGATTCGACAGCTAACTATGGCTACACCTTC. As protein: CASSHDSTANYGYTF.

The rearrangement links TRBV2 to TRBJ2-5; a possible D gene is TRBD2 (6 bases). The V and J ends lost 7 bases and 7 bases respectively, with 16 bases between them. From germline, CDR1 is SNHLY and CDR2 FYNNEI. CDR3 length equals 13 residues. DNA for the CDR3: TGTGCCAGCATCGCCGGGGCGGGGAGGACCCAGTACTTC. This gives the protein CASIAGAGRTQYF.

The gene calls are TRBV30 and TRBJ1-1; D gene uncertain. This CDR3 has 16 amino acids. Trimming left V 8 bases short and J 4 bases short, with 26 bases between. Germline V gene lookup returns CDR1 GTSNPN and CDR2 SVGIG (reference sequence). The CDR3 sequence is CATRVRNLPGGTEAFF. DNA for the CDR3: TGTGCCACGAGGGTACGGAATCTCCCAGGTGGCACTGAAGCTTTCTTT.

The rearrangement joins TRBV5-1 to TRBJ2-2; no clear D. Between the trimmed V and J ends, which lost 4 bases and 4 bases, there was a span of 8 bases. The CDR3 length is 13 residues. Per the germline V gene, CDR1 is SGHRS and CDR2 is YFSETQ. CDR3 loop: CASSPASTGELFF. The CDR3 bases are TGCGCCAGCAGCCCCGCGAGCACCGGGGAGCTGTTTTTT.

J is TRBJ2-5 and V is TRBV2; TRBD2 matches at 13 bases. The trim removed 6 bases at V and 0 bases at J, leaving 7 bases unmatched. Germline-derived CDR1 and CDR2 are SNHLY and FYNNEI. The CDR3 is 17 residues long. CDR3 in amino acids: CASRYSTSGGNQETQYF. The CDR3 DNA reads TGTGCCAGCAGGTACTCGACTAGCGGGGGGAACCAAGAGACCCAGTACTTC.

This clone occurred a few times. V is TRBV6-5 and J is TRBJ1-1; a possible D gene is TRBD1 (6 bases). Germline V gene data show CDR1 as MNHEY and CDR2 as SVGAGI. The CDR3 extends over 13 amino acids. V lost 6 bases and J lost 1, with 9 bases in between. CDR3 residues: CASRGQTNTEAFF. The CDR3 DNA sequence: TGTGCCAGCAGAGGACAGACGAACACTGAAGCTTTCTTT.

CDR3 in DNA: TGTGCCAGCAGCCCTAGCGGGGAATCCTACAATGAGCAGTTCTTC. Its translation: CASSPSGESYNEQFF. This rearrangement joins TRBV9 to TRBJ2-1; TRBD2 matches at 9 bases. Germline CDR1 SGDLS, CDR2 YYNGEE. The CDR3 sequence is 15 residues long. With 4 bases clipped from V and 1 base from J, the junction kept 3 bases outside the gene matches.

The gene calls are TRBV5-8 and TRBJ2-3, with TRBD2 identical over 8 bases. CDR3 length: 16 amino acids. Germline V CDR1 and CDR2: SGHTS, YDEGEE. V shed 0 bases, J shed 0 bases, and the junction held 3 bases outside the gene matches. The CDR3 sequence: CASSLGLARSTDTQYF. CDR3 bases: TGTGCCAGCAGCTTGGGACTAGCGCGTAGCACAGATACGCAGTATTTT. The variable domain in full, completed from reference TRBV5-8 and TRBJ2-3, reads EAGVTQSPTHLIKTRGQQATLRCSPISGHTSVYWYQQALGLGLQFLLWYDEGEERNRGNFPPRFSGRQFPNYSSELNVNALELEDSALYLCASSLGLARSTDTQYFGPGTRLTVL.

This chain uses TRBV19 with TRBJ2-1; D uncertain. The CDR3 has 15 residues. Germline CDR1 reads LNHDA; CDR2 reads SQIVND (reference sequence). V gave up 3 bases and J gave up 3 bases, with 12 bases separating them. CDR3 in amino acids: CASSIGGIGYNEQFF. CDR3 nucleotides: TGTGCCAGTAGTATTGGCGGAATCGGCTACAATGAGCAGTTCTTC.

There are a few counts of this clone. The chain links TRBV28 to TRBJ1-6; 7 bases agree with TRBD1. The V gene's germline CDR1 is MDHEN and CDR2 SYDVKM. The CDR3 length is 13 residues. V lost 4 bases to trimming and J lost 18 bases; unmatched junction nucleotides: 12. CDR3: CASSSTGPEAAHF. CDR3 nucleotides: TGTGCCAGCAGTTCGACAGGGCCGGAAGCAGCCCACTTT. The full variable domain, with the rest looked up from reference TRBV28 and TRBJ1-6, is DVKVTQSSRYLVKRTGEKVFLECVQDMDHENMFWYRQDPGLGLRLIYFSYDVKMKEKGDIPEGYSVSREKKERFSLILESASTNQTSMYLCASSSTGPEAAHFGNGTRLTVT.

This chain uses TRBV3-1 (or the pseudogene TRBV3-2) with TRBJ1-4, with D tentatively TRBD1 (5 bases). This CDR3 has 17 residues. Germline V CDR1 and CDR2: LGHDT, YNNKEL (reference sequence). Trimming shortened V by 0 bases and J by 1 base, and 12 bases separated the two germline ends. The CDR3 is CASSQDLAQGTNEKLFF. Written as DNA, the CDR3 is TGTGCCAGCAGCCAAGATCTCGCCCAGGGAACTAATGAAAAACTGTTTTTT.

The V gene is TRBV4-3, the J gene TRBJ2-7; TRBD2 might be the D (6 bases). Trimming took 0 bases from V and 1 from J, leaving 7 bases between them. In germline, CDR1 is LGHNA, CDR2 YSLEER. The CDR3 runs 14 residues. The CDR3 sequence: CASSQDSGSYEQYF. The CDR3 DNA reads TGCGCCAGCAGCCAAGATAGCGGTTCCTACGAGCAGTACTTC.

The rearrangement links TRBV5-1 to TRBJ2-3; 8 nucleotides agree with TRBD1. In germline, CDR1 is SGHRS, CDR2 YFSETQ. This CDR3 has 15 residues. The J segment lost 7 bases and the V segment lost 1 base, leaving 8 bases of the junction unmatched. The CDR3 bases are TGCGCCAGCAGCTTGATACAGGGGGATCTCAATACGCAGTATTTT. It codes for CASSLIQGDLNTQYF.

The chain has TRBV30 and TRBJ1-1; 8 positions match TRBD1. The CDR3 runs 12 residues. CDR1 and CDR2 from the germline V gene are GTSNPN and SVGIG (reference sequence). CDR3 DNA sequence: TGTGCGGTAAAACCGACAGGGGCCGAAGCTTTCTTT. It translates to CAVKPTGAEAFF.